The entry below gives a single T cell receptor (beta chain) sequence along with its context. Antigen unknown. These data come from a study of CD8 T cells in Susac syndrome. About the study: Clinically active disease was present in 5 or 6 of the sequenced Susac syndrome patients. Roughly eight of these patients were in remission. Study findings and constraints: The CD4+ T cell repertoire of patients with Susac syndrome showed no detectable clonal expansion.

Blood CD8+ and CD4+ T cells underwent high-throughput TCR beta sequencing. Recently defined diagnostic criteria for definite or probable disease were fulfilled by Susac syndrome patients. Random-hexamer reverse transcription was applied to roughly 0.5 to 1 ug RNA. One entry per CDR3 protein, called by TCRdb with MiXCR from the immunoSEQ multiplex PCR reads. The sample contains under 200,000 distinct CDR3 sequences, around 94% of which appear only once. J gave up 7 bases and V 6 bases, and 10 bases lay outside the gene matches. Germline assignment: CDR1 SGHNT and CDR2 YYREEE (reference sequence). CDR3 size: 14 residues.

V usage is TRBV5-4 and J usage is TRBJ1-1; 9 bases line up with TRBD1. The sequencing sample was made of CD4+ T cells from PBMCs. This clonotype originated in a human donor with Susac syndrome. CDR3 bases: TGTGCCAGCACAACGGCGACAGGGGGAGGTGAAGCTTTCTTT. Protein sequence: CASTTATGGGEAFF.